This is a list of T cell receptor beta chains from one sample in a study of T-cell reconstitution after alpha-beta-depleted transplantation in children. Each CDR3 protein is one row after TCRdb ran MiXCR on the PCR reads. Altogether hundreds of thousands of distinct CDR3 sequences are present, roughly 16% being singletons, with the ten largest covering 35% to 50%. The material sequenced was PBMCs, mostly from graft donor cells, taken 360 days after TCRalphabeta/CD19-depleted stem cell transplant. These TCRs come from a male patient aged 2-10 years who had a stem cell transplant for acute lymphoblastic leukemia, so the T cells may come from the graft donor. CDR3s leave out the opening cysteine and the closing phenylalanine or tryptophan.

ASSFLSRLLTNQPQH,TRBV28
ASSLLGGVGETQY,TRBV7-9
ASSERVVNEQF,TRBV25-1
SARELTNTGELF,TRBV20-1
ASIYRTAKNIQY,TRBV6-5
ASRGTGWSGEQY,TRBV10-3
ASSQDPAGTYNEQF,TRBV4-3
ASSLRLTEDNEKLF,TRBV12-3/TRBV12-4
SVWGSGLPDTQY,TRBV29-1
ATSRDKISLAGETQY,TRBV15
ASSPKRPGQGAAYEQY,TRBV5-1
ASSSAYDNEQF,TRBV7-3
ASSDTRTVREQF,TRBV6-1
ASSLRQGYGYT,TRBV5-1
ASSSPRGTGNGEKLF,TRBV7-9
ASSFRLAPYEQY,TRBV7-2
ASSPLLSSGRAEDTQY,TRBV4-3
SARDSGDYEQF,TRBV20-1
ASSLPDDTQY,TRBV12-3/TRBV12-4
SASGTGTLNQPQH,TRBV20-1
ASSTTGIQETQY,TRBV28
ASSFRADEQY,TRBV28
ASSDSFGGLQNIQY,TRBV6-1
ASSLVWRTDRMGLGVPGELF,TRBV5-6
ASSLDDYSNQPQH,TRBV5-1
ASSHDAGESDQPQH,TRBV4-2
ASSQDLAPGGGGYT,TRBV3-1
ASSIDGQGNTGELF,TRBV19
STRTWMGLRDEQF,TRBV29-1
ASSQRWWGEQY,TRBV4-1
ASTLLAGWADTQY,TRBV12-3/TRBV12-4
SVRGGYNEQF,TRBV29-1
ASSTGTPQATQY,TRBV10-1
ASRGTSSRAENEKLF,TRBV6-2/TRBV6-3
ASSVESGREDTQY,TRBV9
ASSFRDQGRRGYT,TRBV7-8
ASSLGTGTGPKETQY,TRBV12-3/TRBV12-4
ASGLWQRGDTQY,TRBV12-5
ASSQEDRTGYEQY,TRBV4-1
AISPGSTGIEKLF,TRBV10-3
ASSPPQDFTEAF,TRBV28
ASSQALPHDKKQY,TRBV4-1
ASSLVFPTGTQTFDYEQY,TRBV28
SVESGSGYEQY,TRBV29-1
ASSPRRDEPWGIVLEQF,TRBV18
ASSLGLDPGTGAAGANVLT,TRBV12-3/TRBV12-4
ASSLHPGLAGGSGTGELF,TRBV7-8
ASSLTGGNQPQH,TRBV12-3/TRBV12-4
ASSQEALGETQY,TRBV4-2
SAQLDQETQY,TRBV20-1
ASRGTGTGGFKETQY,TRBV7-9
ASSYRVGRSYEQY,TRBV6-5
ATSDPHSGPRDEQF,TRBV24-1
ASSVKLAGVANEQF,TRBV9
ASSPGGTGRTYEQY,TRBV11-3
ASSQDGGDYEQY,TRBV3-1
SVRGAHGYT,TRBV20-1
ASSLRLADKNYEQY,TRBV12-3/TRBV12-4
ASSLATASPLH,TRBV7-2